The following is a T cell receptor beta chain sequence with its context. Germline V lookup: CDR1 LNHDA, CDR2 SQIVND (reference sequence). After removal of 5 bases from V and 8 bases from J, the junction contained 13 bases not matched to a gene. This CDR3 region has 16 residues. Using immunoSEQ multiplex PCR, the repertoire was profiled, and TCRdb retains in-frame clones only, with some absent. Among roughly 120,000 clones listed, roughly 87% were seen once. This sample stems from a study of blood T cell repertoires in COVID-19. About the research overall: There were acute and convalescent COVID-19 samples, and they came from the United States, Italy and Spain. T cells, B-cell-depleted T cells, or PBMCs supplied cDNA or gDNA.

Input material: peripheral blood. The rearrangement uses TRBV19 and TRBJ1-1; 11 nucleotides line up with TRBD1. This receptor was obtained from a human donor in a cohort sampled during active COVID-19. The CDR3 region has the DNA TGTGCCAGTAGTCGTGGGACAGGGGGGTTAAGTAAAGAAGCTTTCTTT. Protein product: CASSRGTGGLSKEAFF.